Below are 16 T cell receptor beta chains sequenced from a single sample in a study of cytomegalovirus exposure and HLA in healthy donors. Vbeta (60) and Jbeta (13) primers were used in the PCR. The method was immunoSEQ multiplex PCR; TCRdb's version includes in-frame clones alone and lacks a portion of them. The sample carries 150,000 to 160,000 clones, roughly 81% recorded once. The sequenced sample was PBMCs. The receptors derive from a woman between 18 and 30 years old in good health and CMV-seronegative.

This clone came up a few times. The V call is TRBV2, the J call TRBJ1-2; D gene uncertain. V was trimmed by 6 bases and J by 0 bases, leaving 5 bases between them. CDR1 and CDR2 (germline): SNHLY, FYNNEI. This CDR3 is 12 amino acids long. In DNA, the CDR3 is TGTGCCAGCAGCGCAGCTAACTATGGCTACACCTTC. It translates to CASSAANYGYTF. Full variable domain (outside the CDR3, taken from reference TRBV2 and TRBJ1-2): EPEVTQTPSHQVTQMGQEVILRCVPISNHLYFYWYRQILGQKVEFLVSFYNNEISEKSEIFDDQFSVERPDGSNFTLKIRSTKLEDSAMYFCASSAANYGYTFGSGTRLTVV.

V and J are TRBV7-2 and TRBJ2-7, with D maybe TRBD1 (7 bases). Trimming stripped 6 bases from V and 6 bases from J, with 15 bases between. This CDR3 is 13 amino acids long. Germline V gives CDR1 SGHTA, CDR2 FQGNSA. The CDR3 region has the DNA TGTGCCAGCAGTCCGCGGGACAGAGGCGAGCAGTACTTC. Amino acids: CASSPRDRGEQYF.

The chain has TRBV29-1 and TRBJ1-2; possible D gene TRBD1, 5 bases. The CDR3 is 11 residues long. Looked up from germline, CDR1 is SQVTM and CDR2 is ANQGSEA. Trimming left V 5 bases short and J 7 bases short, with 11 bases between. The CDR3 reads CSVIRVGGYTF. The CDR3 bases are TGCAGCGTTATCAGGGTGGGTGGCTACACCTTC. The full variable domain, rest sourced from reference TRBV29-1 and TRBJ1-2, is SAVISQKPSRDICQRGTSLTIQCQVDSQVTMMFWYRQQPGQSLTLIATANQGSEATYESGFVIDKFPISRPNLTFSTLTVSNMSPEDSSIYLCSVIRVGGYTFGSGTRLTVV.

This chain connects TRBV5-1 to TRBJ1-1; 9 positions match TRBD1. The V segment lost 4 bases and the J segment 5 bases; nucleotides outside the gene matches: 6. Per germline, CDR1 SGHRS and CDR2 YFSETQ. This CDR3 is built from 14 residues. The CDR3 DNA is TGCGCCAGCAGCCTACAGGGGGCCGGGACTGAAGCTTTCTTT. Protein sequence: CASSLQGAGTEAFF.

J is TRBJ2-3 and V is TRBV27, with 11 bases matching TRBD2. The CDR3 sequence is 14 residues long. Germline values: CDR1 MNHEY, CDR2 SMNVEV (reference sequence). V shed 6 bases and J 3 bases; nucleotides not matched to a gene: 2. The CDR3 bases are TGTGCCAGCAGGCTAGCGGGAGGTACAGATACGCAGTATTTT. Its translation: CASRLAGGTDTQYF.

This clone has just one count. CDR3 bases: TGTGCCAGCAGCTTGGGGGGAGGGACATACGAGCAGTACTTC. Translating gives CASSLGGGTYEQYF. This rearrangement joins TRBV7-2 to TRBJ2-7; possibly TRBD2 for D (7 bases). The V end was cut by 3 bases, the J end by 4 bases, with 13 bases between. CDR1 and CDR2 (germline): SGHTA, FQGNSA. The CDR3 has 14 amino acids. Supplemented by reference TRBV7-2 and TRBJ2-7, the full variable domain reads GAGVSQSPSNKVTEKGKDVELRCDPISGHTALYWYRQSLGQGLEFLIYFQGNSAPDKSGLPSDRFSAERTGGSVSTLTIQRTQQEDSAVYLCASSLGGGTYEQYFGPGTRLTVT.

Details on this clone: The sample carries other DNA sequences with the same CDR3. J is TRBJ1-5 and V is TRBV19; the D gene is possibly TRBD1 (5 bases). CDR1 and CDR2 (germline): LNHDA, SQIVND (reference sequence). The CDR3 consists of 14 residues. Trimming removed 6 bases from V and 0 bases from J, with 9 bases in between. The CDR3 coding sequence is TGTGCCAGTAGCGTCAGGGATAGCAATCAGCCCCAGCATTTT. Amino acids: CASSVRDSNQPQHF.

The V call is TRBV2, the J call TRBJ1-2; TRBD1 matches at 9 bases. The CDR3 has 16 amino acids. The V gene end was trimmed by 3 bases and the J gene end by 7 bases; junction bases not matched to a gene: 12. Germline CDR1 and CDR2: SNHLY and FYNNEI. CDR3 coding DNA: TGTGCCAGCAGTGAGAGGGGGGTGGACAGGGGATTTGGCTACACCTTC. As protein: CASSERGVDRGFGYTF.

This clone showed up just a few times. The chain is built from TRBV28 and TRBJ1-2, with D tentatively TRBD1 (6 bases). Between the trimmed V and J ends, which lost 5 bases and 2 bases, there was a span of 12 bases. Germline assignment: CDR1 MDHEN and CDR2 SYDVKM. CDR3 length: 14 amino acids. CDR3 loop: CASSGPQGNYGYTF. As DNA, the CDR3 is TGTGCCAGCAGTGGACCACAGGGAAACTATGGCTACACCTTC.

V and J are TRBV5-1 and TRBJ2-5; TRBD2 matches at 10 bases. The ends lost 5 bases at V and 1 base at J; junction bases unmatched: 5. Germline V gene lookup returns CDR1 SGHRS and CDR2 YFSETQ. The CDR3 length is 15 residues. The CDR3, as DNA: TGCGCCAGCAGTACTAGCGGGACGGTCCAAGAGACCCAGTACTTC. Its translation: CASSTSGTVQETQYF.

The chain recombines TRBV14 with TRBJ2-3, with 10 bases lining up with TRBD2. Per the germline V gene, CDR1 is SGHDN and CDR2 is FVKESK. The CDR3 sequence is 18 residues long. The trim removed 4 bases at V and 0 bases at J, leaving 10 bases unmatched. DNA for the CDR3: TGTGCCAGCAGCCGAGCCGGGACTAGCGCTACTAGCACAGATACGCAGTATTTT. It codes for CASSRAGTSATSTDTQYF.

The CDR3 nucleotides are TGTGCCAGCAGCTTCTCCGGGACAGCCCCCTCCTACGAGCAGTACTTC. Amino acids: CASSFSGTAPSYEQYF. V is TRBV7-8 and J is TRBJ2-7, with 7 bases fitting TRBD1. This CDR3 has 16 residues. Germline values: CDR1 SGHVS, CDR2 FQNEAQ. V dropped 3 bases and J dropped 0; count of bases not matched to a gene: 8.

This clone was detected once. This CDR3 reads CASSSGTMSSGEQFF. The CDR3 region has the DNA TGCGCCAGCAGCTCCGGGACAATGTCGTCTGGGGAGCAGTTCTTC. The chain employs TRBV4-3 and TRBJ2-1; tentatively, D is TRBD1 (6 bases). CDR3 length: 15 amino acids. Between the trimmed V and J ends, which lost 5 bases and 10 bases, there was a span of 21 bases. CDR1 is LGHNA, CDR2 YSLEER, per germline.

The V and J genes are TRBV6-5 and TRBJ2-5, with D perhaps TRBD2 (5 bases). This CDR3 spans 14 amino acids. Germline loops: CDR1 MNHEY, CDR2 SVGAGI. Trimming took off 6 bases at V and 2 bases at J, with 13 bases between the two ends. Written as DNA, the CDR3 is TGTGCCAGCAGCCCGGGCAGACTACAAGAGACCCAGTACTTC. It is translated as CASSPGRLQETQYF.

The V call is TRBV27, the J call TRBJ2-7; 7 bases are shared with TRBD2. Germline CDR1 MNHEY, CDR2 SMNVEV (reference sequence). The ends lost 5 bases at V and 6 bases at J; junction bases unmatched: 7. The CDR3 loop spans 13 amino acids. In nucleotides, the CDR3 is TGTGCCAGCAGTCTGGCTAGCGGTGGCGAGCAGTACTTC. Amino acids: CASSLASGGEQYF.

This clone has a single count. The rearrangement links TRBV9 to TRBJ2-7, with D maybe TRBD1 (6 bases). Germline V gene sequence: CDR1 SGDLS, CDR2 YYNGEE. The CDR3 runs 11 residues. The V end was cut by 4 bases, the J end by 6 bases, with 8 bases between. The CDR3 sequence is CASSPGAEQYF. As DNA, the CDR3 is TGTGCCAGCAGCCCAGGGGCCGAGCAGTACTTC.